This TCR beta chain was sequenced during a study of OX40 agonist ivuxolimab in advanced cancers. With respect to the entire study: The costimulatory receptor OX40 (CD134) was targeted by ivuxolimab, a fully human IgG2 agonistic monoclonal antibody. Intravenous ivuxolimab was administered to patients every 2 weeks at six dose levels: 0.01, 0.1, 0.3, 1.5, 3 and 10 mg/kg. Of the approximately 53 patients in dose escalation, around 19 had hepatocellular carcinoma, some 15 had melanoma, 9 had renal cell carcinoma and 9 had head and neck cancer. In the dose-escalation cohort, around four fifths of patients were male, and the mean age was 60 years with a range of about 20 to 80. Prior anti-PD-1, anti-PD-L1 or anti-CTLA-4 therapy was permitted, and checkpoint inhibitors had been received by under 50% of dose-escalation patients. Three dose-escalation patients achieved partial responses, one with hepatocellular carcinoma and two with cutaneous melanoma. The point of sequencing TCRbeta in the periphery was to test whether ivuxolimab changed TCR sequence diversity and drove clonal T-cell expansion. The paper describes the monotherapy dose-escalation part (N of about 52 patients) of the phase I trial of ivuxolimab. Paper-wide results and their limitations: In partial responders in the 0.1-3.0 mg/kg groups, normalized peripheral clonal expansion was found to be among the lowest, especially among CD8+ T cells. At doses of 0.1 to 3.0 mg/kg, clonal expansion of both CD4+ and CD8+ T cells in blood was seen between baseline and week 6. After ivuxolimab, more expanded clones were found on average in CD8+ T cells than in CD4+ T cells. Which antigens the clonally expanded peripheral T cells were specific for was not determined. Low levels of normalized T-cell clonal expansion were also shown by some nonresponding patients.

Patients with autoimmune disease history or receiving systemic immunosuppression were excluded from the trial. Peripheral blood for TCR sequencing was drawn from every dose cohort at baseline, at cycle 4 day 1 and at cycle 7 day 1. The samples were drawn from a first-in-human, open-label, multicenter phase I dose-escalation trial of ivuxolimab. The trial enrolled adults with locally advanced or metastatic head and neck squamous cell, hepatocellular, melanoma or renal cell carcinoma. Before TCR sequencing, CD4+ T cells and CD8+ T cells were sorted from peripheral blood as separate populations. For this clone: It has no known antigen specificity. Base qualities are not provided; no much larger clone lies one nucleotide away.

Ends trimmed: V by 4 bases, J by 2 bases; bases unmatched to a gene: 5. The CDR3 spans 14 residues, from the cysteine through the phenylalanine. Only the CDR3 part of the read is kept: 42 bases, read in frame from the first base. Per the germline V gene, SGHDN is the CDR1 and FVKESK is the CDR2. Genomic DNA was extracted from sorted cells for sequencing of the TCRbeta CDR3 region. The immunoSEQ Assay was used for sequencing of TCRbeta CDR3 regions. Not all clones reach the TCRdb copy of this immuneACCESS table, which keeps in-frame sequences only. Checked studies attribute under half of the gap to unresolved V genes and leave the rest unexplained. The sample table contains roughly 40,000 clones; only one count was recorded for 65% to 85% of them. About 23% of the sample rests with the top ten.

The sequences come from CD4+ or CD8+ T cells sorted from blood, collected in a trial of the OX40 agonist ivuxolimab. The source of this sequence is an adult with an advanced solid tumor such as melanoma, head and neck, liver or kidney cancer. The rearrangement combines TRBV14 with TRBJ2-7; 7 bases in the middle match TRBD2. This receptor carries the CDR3 CASSRGRGTYEQYF. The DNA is TGTGCCAGCAGCCGGGGGAGGGGTACCTACGAGCAGTACTTC.